What follows describes a single TCR beta chain. What this receptor recognizes is not known. Base qualities are not recorded, but no much larger clone differs from it by a single base. This specimen's time point label, per the study, means: baseline before first vaccination. What the treatment or condition label conveys for this sample: meningococcal conjugate vaccine given as trial control. Vaccinee samples came from UK trials COV001 and COV002, including a single-blind randomized controlled phase 2/3 trial of AZD1222 (ChAdOx1 nCoV-19) in healthy adults. For TCRbeta chain sequencing, PBMC samples from trial participants were taken at day 0 and at day 28 after the second dose. The CDR3 regions of human TCRbeta chains were analyzed by immunosequencing. Per the source publication's procedure: TCRs in the repertoires were compared against a reference library of SARS-CoV-2-specific TCRs that had been generated with the MIRA antigen-specificity platform. Breadth was defined as the fraction of unique TCRs that were SARS-CoV-2-associated. Depth was defined as the fraction of total T cells that were SARS-CoV-2-associated. Using the MIRA data, each spike-specific TCR was mapped to the spike region that the TCR reacts to and placed in a CD4 or CD8 class. Log10-transformed breadth and depth values were compared by one-way ANOVA with Sidak's multiple comparisons tests. Sourced from immuneACCESS, this table was stored by TCRdb with only in-frame sequences that have V and J called. A share of the clones is absent; for the studies checked, an unresolved V gene accounts for under half, and the remainder has no known explanation. That table is the source of V, J and clone size, and D and trimming were worked out from the DNA. For this sample the table gives about 100,000 clones, of which around 87% were detected only once. Over 4% of the sample comes from the top ten.

The germline V gene sets CDR1 to SGHTA and CDR2 to FQGNSA. The V end gives up 6 bases and the J end 7 bases, leaving 7 bases in the junction not matched to a gene. From the cysteine up to the phenylalanine, the CDR3 has a length of 14 residues. CDR3 DNA only is kept here, 42 bases in frame from base 1. This entry belongs to a study of T cell responses to AZD1222 COVID-19 vaccine (dated by TCRdb to the early 2020s). Turning to the overall study: A total of 233 trial participants underwent TCR sequencing, of whom roughly 210 received two doses of AZD1222 and 26 received two doses of the MenACWY control vaccine. Trial participants were enrolled into age subgroups of 18-55, 56-69 and 70-plus years, which contained roughly 140, 27 and 60 TCR-sequenced participants, respectively. General findings and caveats noted by the study authors: No day 14 peak-response samples were available, so repertoires were characterized only after the peak T cell response. A significant rise in spike-specific TCR breadth and depth was observed after two AZD1222 doses relative to day 0 and relative to MenACWY recipients. Vaccine-associated CD4 TCRs spanned the whole spike protein, with dominant responses in regions 160-218 and 743-854. Only five to seven AZD1222 recipients were SARS-CoV-2 seropositive at baseline, limiting conclusions about previously exposed vaccinees. Epitopes outside the regions mutated in the B.1.351 and B.1.1.7 variants were reportedly recognized by nearly half of the unique spike-specific TCRs. Participants were mostly white British, with more females than males. The authors suggested clonal diversity may have been underestimated. In the small 56-69-year group, the increase in depth fell short of significance, most likely because of low power.

Source: peripheral blood, taken on day 0 of MenACWY control vaccination. The receptor was derived from an adult in good health. The chain is assembled from TRBV7-2 and TRBJ1-5; TRBD1 fits 9 bases in the junction. This receptor carries the CDR3 CASSPGQGFQPQHF. The base sequence is TGTGCCAGCAGTCCGGGACAGGGATTCCAGCCCCAGCATTTT.